This T cell receptor beta chain was observed in a study of quantifying T cell responses using KT2 cells. Overall study: TCR alpha and beta constant-region primers primed reverse transcription of RNA.

Germline CDR1 and CDR2: SQVTM and ANQGSEA. V shed 4 bases and J shed 6 bases, with 16 bases lying between them. The CDR3 extends over 14 amino acids. Each cDNA got a UMI-containing oligo ligated at its 3' end. First-round PCR used three to four cycles and beta primers RC1.1 and RC1.2 covering TRBC1 and TRBC2. TCRdb analysed the UMI-ligation and nested PCR reads with MiXCR anew, one entry per CDR3 protein. The sample lists approximately 43,000 distinct CDR3 sequences, over 15% occurring once. The clonotype originates from a human donor. Sequencing input: PBMCs spiked with cells of the T cell clone KT2. This chain joins TRBV29-1 and TRBJ2-1, with no clear D. The CDR3 reads CSVGGSTIPNEQFF. The CDR3 DNA follows: TGCAGCGTTGGAGGCAGTACGATCCCCAATGAGCAGTTCTTC.